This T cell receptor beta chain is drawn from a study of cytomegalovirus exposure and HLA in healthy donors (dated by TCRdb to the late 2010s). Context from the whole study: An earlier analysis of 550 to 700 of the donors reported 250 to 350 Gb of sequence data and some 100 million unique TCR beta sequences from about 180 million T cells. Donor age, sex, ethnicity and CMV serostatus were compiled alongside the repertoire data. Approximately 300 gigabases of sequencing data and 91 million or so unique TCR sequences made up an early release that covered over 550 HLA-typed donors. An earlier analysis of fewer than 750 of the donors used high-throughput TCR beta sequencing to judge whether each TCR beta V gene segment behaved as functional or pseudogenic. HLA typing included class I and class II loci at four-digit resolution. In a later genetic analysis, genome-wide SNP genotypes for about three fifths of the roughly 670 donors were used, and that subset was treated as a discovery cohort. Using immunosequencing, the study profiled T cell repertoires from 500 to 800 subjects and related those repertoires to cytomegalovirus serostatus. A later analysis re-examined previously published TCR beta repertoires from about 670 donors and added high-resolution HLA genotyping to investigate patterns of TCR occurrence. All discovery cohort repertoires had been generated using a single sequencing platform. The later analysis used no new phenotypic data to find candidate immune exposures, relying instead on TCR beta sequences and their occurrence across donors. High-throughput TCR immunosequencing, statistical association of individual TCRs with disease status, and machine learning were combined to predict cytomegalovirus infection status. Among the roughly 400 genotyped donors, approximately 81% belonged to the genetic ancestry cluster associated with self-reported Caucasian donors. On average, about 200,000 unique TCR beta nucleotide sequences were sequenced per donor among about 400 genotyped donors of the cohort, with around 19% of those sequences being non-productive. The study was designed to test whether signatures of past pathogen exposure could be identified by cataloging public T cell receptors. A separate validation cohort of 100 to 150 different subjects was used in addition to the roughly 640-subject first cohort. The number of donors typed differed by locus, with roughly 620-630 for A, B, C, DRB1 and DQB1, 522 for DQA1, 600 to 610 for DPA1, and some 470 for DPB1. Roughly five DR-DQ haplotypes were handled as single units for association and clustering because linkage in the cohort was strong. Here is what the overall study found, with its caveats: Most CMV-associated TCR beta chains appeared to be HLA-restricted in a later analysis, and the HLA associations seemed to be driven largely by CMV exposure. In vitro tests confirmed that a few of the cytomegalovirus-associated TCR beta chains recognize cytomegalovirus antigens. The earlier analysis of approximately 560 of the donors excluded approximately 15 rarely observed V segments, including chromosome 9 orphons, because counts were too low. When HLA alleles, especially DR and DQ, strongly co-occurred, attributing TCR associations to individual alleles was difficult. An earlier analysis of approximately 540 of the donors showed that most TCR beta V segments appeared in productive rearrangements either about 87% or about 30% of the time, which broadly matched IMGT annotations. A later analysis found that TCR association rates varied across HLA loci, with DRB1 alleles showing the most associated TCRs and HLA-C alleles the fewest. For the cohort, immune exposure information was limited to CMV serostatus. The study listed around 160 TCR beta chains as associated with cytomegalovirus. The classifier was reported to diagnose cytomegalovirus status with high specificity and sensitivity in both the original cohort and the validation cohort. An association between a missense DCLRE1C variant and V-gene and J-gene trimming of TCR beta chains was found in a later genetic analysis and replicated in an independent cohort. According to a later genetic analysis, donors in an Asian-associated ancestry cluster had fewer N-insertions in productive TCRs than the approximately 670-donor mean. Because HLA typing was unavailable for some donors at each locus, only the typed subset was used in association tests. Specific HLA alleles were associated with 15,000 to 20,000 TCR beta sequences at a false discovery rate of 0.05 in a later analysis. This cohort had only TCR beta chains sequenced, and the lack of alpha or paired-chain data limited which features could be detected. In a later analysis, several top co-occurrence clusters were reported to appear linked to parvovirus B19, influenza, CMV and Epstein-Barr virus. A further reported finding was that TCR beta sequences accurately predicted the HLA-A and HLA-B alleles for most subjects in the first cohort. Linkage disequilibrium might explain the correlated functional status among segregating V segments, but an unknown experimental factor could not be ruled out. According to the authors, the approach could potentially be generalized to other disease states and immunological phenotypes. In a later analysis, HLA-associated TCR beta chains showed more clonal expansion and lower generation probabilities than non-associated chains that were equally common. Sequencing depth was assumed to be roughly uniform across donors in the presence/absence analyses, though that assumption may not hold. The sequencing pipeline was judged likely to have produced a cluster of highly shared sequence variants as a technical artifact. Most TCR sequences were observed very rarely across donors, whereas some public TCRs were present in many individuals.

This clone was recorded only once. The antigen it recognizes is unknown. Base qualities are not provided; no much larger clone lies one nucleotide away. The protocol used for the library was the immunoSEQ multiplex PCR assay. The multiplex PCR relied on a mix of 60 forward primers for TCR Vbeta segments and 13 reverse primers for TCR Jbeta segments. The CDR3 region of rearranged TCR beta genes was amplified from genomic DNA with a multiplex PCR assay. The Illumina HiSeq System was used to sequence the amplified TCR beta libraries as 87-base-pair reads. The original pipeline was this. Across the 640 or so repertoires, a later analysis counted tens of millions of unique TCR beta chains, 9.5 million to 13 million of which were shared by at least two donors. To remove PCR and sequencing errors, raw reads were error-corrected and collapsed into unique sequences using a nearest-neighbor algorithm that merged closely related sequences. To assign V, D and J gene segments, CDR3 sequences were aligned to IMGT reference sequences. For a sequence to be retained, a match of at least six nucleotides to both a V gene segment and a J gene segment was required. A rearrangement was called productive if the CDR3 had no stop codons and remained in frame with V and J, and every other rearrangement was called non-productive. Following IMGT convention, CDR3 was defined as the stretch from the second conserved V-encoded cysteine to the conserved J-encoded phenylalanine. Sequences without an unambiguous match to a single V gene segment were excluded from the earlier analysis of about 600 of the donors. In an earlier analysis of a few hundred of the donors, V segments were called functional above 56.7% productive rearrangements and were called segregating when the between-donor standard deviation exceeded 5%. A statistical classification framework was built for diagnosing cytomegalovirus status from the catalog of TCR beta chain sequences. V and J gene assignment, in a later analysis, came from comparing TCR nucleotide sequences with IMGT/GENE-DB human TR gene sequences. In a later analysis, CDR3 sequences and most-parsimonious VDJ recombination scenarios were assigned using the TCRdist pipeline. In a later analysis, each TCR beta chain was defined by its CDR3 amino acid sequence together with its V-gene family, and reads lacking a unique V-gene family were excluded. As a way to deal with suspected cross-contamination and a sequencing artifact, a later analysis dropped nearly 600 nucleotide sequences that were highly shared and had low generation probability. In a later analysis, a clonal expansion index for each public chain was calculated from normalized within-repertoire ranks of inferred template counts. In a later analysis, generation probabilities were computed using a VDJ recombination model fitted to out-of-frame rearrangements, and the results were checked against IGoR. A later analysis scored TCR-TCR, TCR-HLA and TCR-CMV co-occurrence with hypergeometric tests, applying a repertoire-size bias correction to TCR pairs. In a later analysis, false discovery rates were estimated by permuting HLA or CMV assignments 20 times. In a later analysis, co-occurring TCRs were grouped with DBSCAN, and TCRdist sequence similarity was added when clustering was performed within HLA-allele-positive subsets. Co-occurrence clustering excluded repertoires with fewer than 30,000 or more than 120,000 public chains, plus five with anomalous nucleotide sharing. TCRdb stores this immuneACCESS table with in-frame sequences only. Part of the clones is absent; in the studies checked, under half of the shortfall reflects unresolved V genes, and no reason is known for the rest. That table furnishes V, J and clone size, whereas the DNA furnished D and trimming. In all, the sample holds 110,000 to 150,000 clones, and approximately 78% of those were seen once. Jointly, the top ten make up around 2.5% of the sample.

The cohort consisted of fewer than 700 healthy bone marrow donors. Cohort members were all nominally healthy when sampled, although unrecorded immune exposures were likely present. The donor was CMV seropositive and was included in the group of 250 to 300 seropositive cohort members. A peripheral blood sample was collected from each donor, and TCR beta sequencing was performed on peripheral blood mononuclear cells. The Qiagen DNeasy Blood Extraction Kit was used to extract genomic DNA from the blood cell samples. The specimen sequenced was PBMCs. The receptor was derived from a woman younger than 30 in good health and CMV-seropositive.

The CDR3: CASRLDRHSYEQYF. Read as DNA, the sequence is TGTGCCAGCAGATTAGACAGACACTCCTACGAGCAGTACTTC. This chain is built from TRBV2 and TRBJ2-7; possibly the D gene is TRBD1, per 5 matching bases. The CDR3 sequence holds 14 residues, the cysteine and phenylalanine included. This entry keeps only the CDR3 DNA: 42 bases, framed from base 1. Between the V and J ends, shortened by 6 bases and 0 bases respectively, the junction contains 12 bases. The germline V gene supplies CDR1 SNHLY and CDR2 FYNNEI.